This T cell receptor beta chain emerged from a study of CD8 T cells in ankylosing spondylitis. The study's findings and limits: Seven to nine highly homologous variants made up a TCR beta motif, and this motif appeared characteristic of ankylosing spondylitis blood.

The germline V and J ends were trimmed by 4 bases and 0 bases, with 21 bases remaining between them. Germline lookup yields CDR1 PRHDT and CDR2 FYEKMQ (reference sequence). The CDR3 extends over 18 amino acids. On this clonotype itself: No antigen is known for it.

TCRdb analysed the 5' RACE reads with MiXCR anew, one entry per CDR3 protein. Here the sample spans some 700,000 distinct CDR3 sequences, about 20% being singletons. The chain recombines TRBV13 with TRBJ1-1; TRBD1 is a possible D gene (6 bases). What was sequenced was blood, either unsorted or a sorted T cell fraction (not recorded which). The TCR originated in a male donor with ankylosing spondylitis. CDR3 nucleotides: TGTGCCAGCAGCTACAGGGCCGGGGGATTGGGGATGAACACTGAAGCTTTCTTT. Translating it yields CASSYRAGGLGMNTEAFF.